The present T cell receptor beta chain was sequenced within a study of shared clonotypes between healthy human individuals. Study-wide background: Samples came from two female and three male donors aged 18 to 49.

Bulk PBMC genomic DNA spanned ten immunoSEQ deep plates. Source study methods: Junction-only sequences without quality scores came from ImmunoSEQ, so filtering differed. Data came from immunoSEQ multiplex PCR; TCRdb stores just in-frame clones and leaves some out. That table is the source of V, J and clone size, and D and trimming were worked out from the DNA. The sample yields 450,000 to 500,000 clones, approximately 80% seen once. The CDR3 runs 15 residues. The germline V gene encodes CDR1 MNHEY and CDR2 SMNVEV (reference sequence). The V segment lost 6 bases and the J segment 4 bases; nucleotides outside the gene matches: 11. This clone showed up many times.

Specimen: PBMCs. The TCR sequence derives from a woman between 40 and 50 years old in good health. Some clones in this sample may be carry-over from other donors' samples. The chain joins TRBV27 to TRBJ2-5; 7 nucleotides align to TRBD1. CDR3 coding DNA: TGTGCCAGCAGCCCCACAAAGGGGGCCCGAGAGACCCAGTACTTC. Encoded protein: CASSPTKGARETQYF.